These 3 T cell receptor beta chains were all obtained from the same sample, sequenced in a study of cytomegalovirus exposure and HLA in healthy donors. PCR amplification relied on 60 Vbeta primers (plus 13 Jbeta primers). TCRdb's copy holds only in-frame clones and misses some; the assay was immunoSEQ multiplex PCR. The sample lists approximately 100,000 clones; over 60% were seen once. Sequencing used PBMCs. Every receptor here comes from a woman aged 45-60 years in good health and CMV-seropositive.

V is TRBV5-1 and J is TRBJ2-3; 8 bases match TRBD2. The CDR3 length is 15 residues. Trimming took 0 bases from V and 8 from J; bases not matched to a gene: 8. Germline assignment: CDR1 SGHRS and CDR2 YFSETQ. For the CDR3, the DNA is TGCGCCAGCAGCTTGGTCGGGGGGGTCCAAGGTACGCAGTATTTT. Translating it yields CASSLVGGVQGTQYF.

This sequence joins TRBV25-1 and TRBJ2-5; 7 bases match TRBD1. The DNA end lines up better with TRBJ2-7; the J call may be wrong. Germline V gene lookup returns CDR1 MGHDK and CDR2 SYGVNS. This CDR3 has 15 amino acids. CDR3 sequence reads: CASSDVRQGPYEQYF. The CDR3 DNA is TGTGCCAGCAGTGATGTTCGACAGGGCCCCTACGAGCAGTACTTC.

V gene TRBV4-3 combines with J gene TRBJ2-7; D not resolved. Germline CDR1 LGHNA, CDR2 YSLEER. V lost 0 bases to trimming and J lost 3 bases, with 6 bases between them. The CDR3 has 13 residues. CDR3 nucleotides: TGCGCCAGCAGCCAAGATCTTATCTACGAGCAGTACTTC. It translates to CASSQDLIYEQYF.